Listed below are T cell receptor beta chains from one sample, sequenced in a study of brain metastases from non-small cell lung cancer. Sequenced by immunoSEQ multiplex PCR; TCRdb stores in-frame clones only, minus some. The sample has 15,000 or so clones, about four fifths seen once. The sample comprised primary lung tumor tissue. The origin of the receptors is a donor at least 40 years old with non-small cell lung cancer. CDR3s include the opening cysteine and the closing phenylalanine or tryptophan. The D gene is left open where the match is weak. Not every row has a clone size; where given, it reads once, few, many or a size class.

TRBJ1-2	NA	NA	TRBV9	14	TGTGCCAGCAGTAGGCAGGGAAGTCACTATGGCTACACCTTC	CASSRQGSHYGYTF
TRBJ2-6	NA	few	TRBV5-1	16	TGCGCCAGCAGCTTGAATCGGGGGGCGGGGGCCAACGTCCTGACTTTC	CASSLNRGAGANVLTF
TRBJ2-3	NA	once	TRBV30	13	TGTGCCGGGGATGGTACTAGCACAGATACGCAGTATTTT	CAGDGTSTDTQYF
TRBJ1-2	NA	NA	TRBV12-5	13	TGTGCTAGTGGTTCACAGCATAACTATGGCTACACCTTC	CASGSQHNYGYTF
TRBJ2-1	TRBD1	NA	TRBV5-1	14	TGCGCCAGCAGCCTGGGGACAGGGGGCAATGAGCAGTTCTTC	CASSLGTGGNEQFF
TRBJ2-3	NA	NA	TRBV4-1	14	TGCGCCAGCAGCCAGGGCGGGACTCAAGATACGCAGTATTTT	CASSQGGTQDTQYF
TRBJ2-7	NA	NA	TRBV9	15	TGTGCCAGCAGCGTAGGAGACTACAACTCCTACGAGCAGTACTTC	CASSVGDYNSYEQYF
TRBJ1-1	NA	NA	TRBV10-3	14	TGTGCCATCAGTGAGTTGGGGGGGAACACTGAAGCTTTCTTT	CAISELGGNTEAFF
TRBJ1-2	NA	NA	TRBV6-2/TRBV6-3	13	TGTGCCAGCAGTCGCGACGGCCCCTATGGCTACACCTTC	CASSRDGPYGYTF
TRBJ1-2	NA	NA	TRBV4-2	15	TGTGCCAGCAGCCAAGGCAACACTCCTAACTATGGCTACACCTTC	CASSQGNTPNYGYTF